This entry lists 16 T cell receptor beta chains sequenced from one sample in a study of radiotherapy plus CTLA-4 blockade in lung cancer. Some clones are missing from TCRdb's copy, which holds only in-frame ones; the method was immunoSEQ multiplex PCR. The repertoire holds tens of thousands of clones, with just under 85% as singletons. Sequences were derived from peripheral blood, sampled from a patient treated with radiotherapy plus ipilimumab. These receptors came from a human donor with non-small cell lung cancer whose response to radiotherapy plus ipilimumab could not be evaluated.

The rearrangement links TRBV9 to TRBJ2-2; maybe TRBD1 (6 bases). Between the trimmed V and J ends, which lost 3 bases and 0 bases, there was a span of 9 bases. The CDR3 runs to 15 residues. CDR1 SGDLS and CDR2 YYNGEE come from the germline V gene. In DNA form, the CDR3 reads TGTGCCAGCAGCGCAGGGACATCGAACACCGGGGAGCTGTTTTTT. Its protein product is CASSAGTSNTGELFF.

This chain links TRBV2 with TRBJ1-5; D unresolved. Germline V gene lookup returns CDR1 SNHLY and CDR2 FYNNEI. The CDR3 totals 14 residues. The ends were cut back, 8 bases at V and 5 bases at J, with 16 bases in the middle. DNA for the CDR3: TGTGCCAGCGGGGTAGCGGACGGTTATCAGCCCCAGCATTTT. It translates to CASGVADGYQPQHF.

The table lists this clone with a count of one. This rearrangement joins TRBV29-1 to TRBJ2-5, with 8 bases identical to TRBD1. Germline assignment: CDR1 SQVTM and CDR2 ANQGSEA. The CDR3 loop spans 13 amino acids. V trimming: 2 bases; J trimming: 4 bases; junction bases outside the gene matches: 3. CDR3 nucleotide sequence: TGCAGCGTTGAAAACAGGGGGTTAGAGACCCAGTACTTC. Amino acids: CSVENRGLETQYF.

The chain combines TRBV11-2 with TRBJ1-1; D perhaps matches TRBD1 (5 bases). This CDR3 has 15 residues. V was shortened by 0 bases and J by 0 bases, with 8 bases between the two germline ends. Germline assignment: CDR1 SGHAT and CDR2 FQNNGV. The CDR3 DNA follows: TGTGCCAGCAGCTTAGATGGGGGGATGAACACTGAAGCTTTCTTT. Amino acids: CASSLDGGMNTEAFF. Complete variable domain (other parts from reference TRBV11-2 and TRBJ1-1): EAGVAQSPRYKIIEKRQSVAFWCNPISGHATLYWYQQILGQGPKLLIQFQNNGVVDDSQLPKDRFSAERLKGVDSTLKIQPAKLEDSAVYLCASSLDGGMNTEAFFGQGTRLTVV.

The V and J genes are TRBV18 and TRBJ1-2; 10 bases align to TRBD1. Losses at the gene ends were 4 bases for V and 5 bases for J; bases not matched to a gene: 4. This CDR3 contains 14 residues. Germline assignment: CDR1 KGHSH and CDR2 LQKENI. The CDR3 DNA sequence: TGTGCCAGCTCACTGGGGACAGGGGATTATGGCTACACCTTC. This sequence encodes CASSLGTGDYGYTF.

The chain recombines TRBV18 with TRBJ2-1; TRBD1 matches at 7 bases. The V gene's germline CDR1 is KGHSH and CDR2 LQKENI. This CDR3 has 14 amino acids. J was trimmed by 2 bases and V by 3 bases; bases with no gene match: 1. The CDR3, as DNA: TGTGCCAGCTCACCCGGGACAGCCTACAATGAGCAGTTCTTC. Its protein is CASSPGTAYNEQFF.

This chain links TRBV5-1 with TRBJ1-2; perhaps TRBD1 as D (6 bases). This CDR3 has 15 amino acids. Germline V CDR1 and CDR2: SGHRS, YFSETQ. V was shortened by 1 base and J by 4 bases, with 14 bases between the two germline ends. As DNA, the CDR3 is TGCGCCAGCAGCTTGAGTACAGGGATCGTCTATGGCTACACCTTC. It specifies CASSLSTGIVYGYTF.

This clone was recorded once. The CDR3 reads CATSRDGGRDETQYF. The CDR3 DNA follows: TGTGCCACCAGCAGAGATGGTGGGCGGGATGAGACCCAGTACTTC. The chain has TRBV15 and TRBJ2-5; TRBD2 is a possible D gene (6 bases). CDR3 length: 15 residues. Looked up from germline, CDR1 is LNHNV and CDR2 is YYDKDF (reference sequence). V was shortened by 0 bases and J by 5 bases, with 13 bases between the two germline ends.

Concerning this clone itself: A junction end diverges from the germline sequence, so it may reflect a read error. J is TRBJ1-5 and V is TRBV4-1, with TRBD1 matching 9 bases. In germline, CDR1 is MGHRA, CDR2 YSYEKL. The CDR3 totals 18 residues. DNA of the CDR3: TGCGCCAGCAGTCAAGGCCTCCGGGACAGGGCGGTAGGGCAGCCCCAGCATTTT. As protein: CASSQGLRDRAVGQPQHF.

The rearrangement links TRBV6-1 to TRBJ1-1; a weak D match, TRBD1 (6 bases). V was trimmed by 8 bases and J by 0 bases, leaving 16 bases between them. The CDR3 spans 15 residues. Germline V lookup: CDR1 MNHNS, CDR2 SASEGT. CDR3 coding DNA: TGTGCCAGCGGTAGTATGGGGGCCTTGAACACTGAAGCTTTCTTT. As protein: CASGSMGALNTEAFF.

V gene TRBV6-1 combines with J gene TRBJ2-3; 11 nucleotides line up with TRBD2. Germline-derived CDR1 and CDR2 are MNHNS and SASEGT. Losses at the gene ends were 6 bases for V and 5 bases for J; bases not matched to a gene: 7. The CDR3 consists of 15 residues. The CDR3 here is CASSVTSGSRDTQYF. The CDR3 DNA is TGTGCCAGCAGCGTTACTAGCGGGAGCCGAGATACGCAGTATTTT.

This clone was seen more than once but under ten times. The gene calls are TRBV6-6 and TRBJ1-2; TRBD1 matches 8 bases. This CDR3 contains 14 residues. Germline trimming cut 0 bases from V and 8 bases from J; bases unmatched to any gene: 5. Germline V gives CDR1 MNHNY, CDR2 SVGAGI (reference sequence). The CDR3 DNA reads TGTGCCAGCAGTTACTCGACGACAGGGGAAGGCTACACCTTC. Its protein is CASSYSTTGEGYTF.

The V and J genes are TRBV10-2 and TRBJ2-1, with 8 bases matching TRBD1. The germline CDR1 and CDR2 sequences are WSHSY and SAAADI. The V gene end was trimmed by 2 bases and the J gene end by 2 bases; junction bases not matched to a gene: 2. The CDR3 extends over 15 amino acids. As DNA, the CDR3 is TGCGCCAGCAGTGAGGACAGGGGCCCCTACAATGAGCAGTTCTTC. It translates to CASSEDRGPYNEQFF.

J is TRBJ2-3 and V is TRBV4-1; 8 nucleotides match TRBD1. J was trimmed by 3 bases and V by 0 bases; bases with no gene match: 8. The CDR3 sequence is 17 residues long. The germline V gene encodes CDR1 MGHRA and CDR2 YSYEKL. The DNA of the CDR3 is TGCGCCAGCAGCCAAGATCTAGGAACAGGGGGGACAGATACGCAGTATTTT. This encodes CASSQDLGTGGTDTQYF.

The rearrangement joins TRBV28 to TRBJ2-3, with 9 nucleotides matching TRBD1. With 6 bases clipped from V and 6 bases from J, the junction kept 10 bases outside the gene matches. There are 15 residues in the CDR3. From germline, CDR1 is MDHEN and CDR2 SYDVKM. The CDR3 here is CASSFRGDREDTQYF. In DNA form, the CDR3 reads TGTGCCAGCAGCTTTAGGGGGGACAGGGAGGATACGCAGTATTTT.

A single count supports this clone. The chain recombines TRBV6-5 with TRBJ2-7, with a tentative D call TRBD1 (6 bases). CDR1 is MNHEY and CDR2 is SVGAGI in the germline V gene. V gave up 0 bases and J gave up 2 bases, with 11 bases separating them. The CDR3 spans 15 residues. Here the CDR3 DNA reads TGTGCCAGCAGTTACTCTGGAGAGGGGGCCTACGAGCAGTACTTC. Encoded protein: CASSYSGEGAYEQYF.